These T cell receptor beta chains were read from a single sample in a study of Graves' ophthalmopathy and Graves' hyperthyroidism. In TCRdb, the multiplex PCR reads were re-called with MiXCR into one record per CDR3 protein. Here the sample spans around 1,200,000 distinct CDR3 sequences, about 40% being singletons. The sequenced sample was peripheral blood or thyroid tissue (not recorded which). Receptor source: an adult man with Graves' hyperthyroidism. The CDR3 runs from the conserved cysteine through the conserved F or W. A D gene is named only where the DNA matches it firmly. Expanded clones get a size class; other rows say once, few or many, or leave the size out.

TRBJ1-1 | many | TRBV4-1 | TRBD1 | TGCGCCAGCAGCCAAGTTCGACAGGGGGTGAACACTGAAGCTTTCTTT | CASSQVRQGVNTEAFF
TRBJ2-5 | NA | TRBV7-8 | TRBD1 | TGTGCCAGCTCACCGAAGGACAGGGCAGAGACCCAGTACTTC | CASSPKDRAETQYF
TRBJ1-1 | many | TRBV24-1 | NA | TGTGCCACCAGTCCCTCGGACTCAGGTCGCACTGAAGCTTTCTTT | CATSPSDSGRTEAFF
TRBJ2-5 | many | TRBV14 | TRBD2 | TGTGCCAGCAGCCAGGGGACTAGGGCTCAAGAGACCCAGTACTTC | CASSQGTRAQETQYF
TRBJ1-5 | many | TRBV10-3 | NA | TGTGCCATCAGTGACCCCGGGGGCAATCAGCCCCAGCATTTT | CAISDPGGNQPQHF
TRBJ1-4 | many | TRBV5-1 | NA | TGCGCCAGCAGCTTGTTCCAGCTAAATGAAAAACTGTTTTTT | CASSLFQLNEKLFF
TRBJ2-7 | NA | TRBV7-9 | NA | TGTGCCAGCACCCCTGACAGCTACGAGCAGTACTTC | CASTPDSYEQYF
TRBJ1-2 | NA | TRBV28 | NA | TGTGCCAGCAGTTTGGTCGACAGATCCTACACCTTC | CASSLVDRSYTF
TRBJ2-6 | NA | TRBV29-1 | NA | TGCAGCGTTGAAGATCGGGGTCCTGGGGCCAACGTCCTGACTTTC | CSVEDRGPGANVLTF
TRBJ1-6 | NA | TRBV24-1 | NA | TGTGCCACCAGTGACCTAGCGGGGGCAGATTCACCCCTCCACTTT | CATSDLAGADSPLHF
TRBJ2-7 | NA | TRBV14 | TRBD1 | TGTGCCAGCAGCTTGGGACAGGGAGGTTGGTACGAGCAGTACTTC | CASSLGQGGWYEQYF
TRBJ2-7 | NA | TRBV5-4 | NA | TGTGCCAGCAGCTGGCGGGGCACCTACGAGCAGTACTTC | CASSWRGTYEQYF
TRBJ1-6 | many | TRBV5-1 | TRBD1 | TGCGCCAGCGGACAGGGCGATTCACCCCTCCACTTT | CASGQGDSPLHF
TRBJ2-2 | many | TRBV5-1 | TRBD1 | TGCGCCAGCAGCGGACAGGACACCGGGGAGCTGTTTTTT | CASSGQDTGELFF
TRBJ2-7 | few | TRBV20-1 | TRBD1 | TGCAGTGCTAGAGATGAGGGGGCGATTCCTATATTAGACGAGCAGTACTTC | CSARDEGAIPILDEQYF
TRBJ1-2 | NA | TRBV7-2 | NA | TGTGCCGGCAGCTTAATGGTCGAGGGAAATAGAGCCTTC | CAGSLMVEGNRAF
TRBJ2-7 | NA | TRBV6-2/TRBV6-3 | NA | TGTGCCAGCAGTTATATCGTCCGGGACGAGCAGTACTTC | CASSYIVRDEQYF
TRBJ1-6 | NA | TRBV11-2 | NA | TGTGCCAGCTTCTACGGGACTGTGAATTCACCCCTCCACTTT | CASFYGTVNSPLHF
TRBJ1-2 | many | TRBV29-1 | TRBD1 | TGCAGCGTTGATGGAGGGGGGGTAGACAGGGCAAATGGCTACACCTTC | CSVDGGGVDRANGYTF
TRBJ1-4 | many | TRBV7-3 | NA | TGTGCCAGCAGCCAGGGACCTAATGAAAAACTGTTTTTT | CASSQGPNEKLFF
TRBJ2-5 | many | TRBV7-8 | TRBD1 | TGTGCCAGCAGCGACGACAGGGTGCAAGAGACCCAGTACTTC | CASSDDRVQETQYF
TRBJ2-7 | many | TRBV14 | NA | TGTGCCAGCAGCCTAAGGAGGGCCCCTTCCTCCCAGTACTTC | CASSLRRAPSSQYF
TRBJ1-4 | NA | TRBV20-1 | TRBD1 | TGCAGTGCTAGGGGGGACAGAGCTAATGAAAAACTGTTTTTT | CSARGDRANEKLFF